These 21 T cell receptor beta chains were all obtained from the same sample, sequenced in a study of tissue T cells after allogeneic stem cell transplantation. The sample's time point: mouse harvest day 7 after allogeneic transplant. Mouse grafts combined 10^7 T-cell-depleted bone marrow cells with 10^6 splenic CD5+ T cells. Produced via immunoSEQ multiplex PCR; TCRdb's table is partial and in-frame only. This sample has approximately 6,600 clones; 45% to 50% occur once, and the top ten carry roughly 8.2%. The sample was lymph node tissue. These receptors were taken from a female BALB/c mouse given C57BL/6 T cells with graft-versus-host disease after an allogeneic hematopoietic cell transplant.

On this clone itself: Gene names follow the mouse nomenclature. The read comes to an end 1 residue before the CDR3 does, leaving the germline J gene to fill in the end. The gene calls are TRBV26 and TRBJ2-4, with TRBD1 identical over 7 bases. CDR1 is KGHPV, CDR2 FQNQEV, per germline (reference sequence). The CDR3 consists of 14 residues. With 6 bases clipped from V and 0 bases from J, the junction kept 3 bases outside the gene matches. CDR3 DNA (partial): TGTGCCAGCAGCCGGGACAGTAGTCAAAACACCTTGTAC. Translating gives CASSRDSSQNTLY. The whole CDR3 protein reads CASSRDSSQNTLYF.

With regard to this clone: Any gene name here is a mouse gene name. Read coverage stops 1 residue before the CDR3 terminus; the germline J gene supplies the remainder. This sequence joins TRBV2 and TRBJ2-3, with D perhaps assigned TRBD1 or TRBD2 (6 bases each). The CDR3 runs 16 residues. Looked up from germline, CDR1 is LGHNA and CDR2 is YSYQKL. V shed 1 base and J shed 1 base, with 12 bases lying between them. The CDR3 sequence: CASSQGGGRGAETLYF. The part of the CDR3 DNA that was read is TGTGCCAGCAGCCAAGGAGGGGGGAGGGGTGCAGAAACGCTGTAT.

As regards this clone: Germline and genes here are mouse. The read gets to within 1 residue of the CDR3 end, and the germline J gene fills in the rest. V and J are TRBV23 and TRBJ1-1; the listed D gene, TRBD1, was not tested against the DNA. CDR1 KGHTA and CDR2 FQNQQP come from the germline V gene. The CDR3 totals 14 residues. The part of the CDR3 DNA that was read is TGCTCCAGCAGTCAAAGGGGAGGAAACACAGAAGTCTTC. Encoded protein: CSSSQRGGNTEVF. The entire CDR3 protein reads CSSSQRGGNTEVFF.

On this clone: Gene names and germline refer to mouse. From the germline J gene comes the end of the CDR3, since the read stops 1 residue before it. The V call is TRBV16, the J call TRBJ2-3; no clear D. The V end lost 0 bases, the J end lost 2 bases, and 0 bases lay between the germline ends. The germline V gene has CDR1 SGHSA and CDR2 FRNQAP. This CDR3 spans 12 amino acids. The sequenced CDR3 bases are TGTGCAAGCAGCTTAGATGCAGAAACGCTGTAT. Its protein is CASSLDAETLY. Given in full, the CDR3 is CASSLDAETLYF.

This clone was counted a few times. Gene and germline names: mouse. The CDR3 sequence: CASGDAWGDTLYF. Partial CDR3 DNA: TGTGCCAGCGGTGATGCCTGGGGGGACACCTTGTAC. The chain employs TRBV13-2 and TRBJ2-4; 8 bases fit TRBD2. The CDR3 goes on 1 residue after the read ends, and that part is filled in from the germline J gene. Trimming took 0 bases from V and 7 from J; bases not matched to a gene: 1. Germline V gives CDR1 NNHNN, CDR2 SYGAGS (reference sequence). The CDR3 is 13 residues long.

As regards this clone: Mouse gene names and germline throughout. Read coverage stops 1 residue before the CDR3 terminus; the germline J gene supplies the remainder. The chain joins TRBV12-1 to TRBJ2-7, with TRBD2 identical over 13 bases. Germline V gives CDR1 SGHSN, CDR2 HYEKVE. The CDR3 totals 15 residues. V lost 3 bases, J lost 4 bases, and 5 bases stayed unmatched. CDR3 amino acids: CASSTDWGGAYEQYF. The covered CDR3 bases are TGTGCCAGCTCTACGGACTGGGGGGGCGCTTATGAACAGTAC.

This clone was seen only once. The gene names given are mouse names. Sequencing ends 1 residue short of the CDR3 end; the germline J gene provides the rest. The rearrangement joins TRBV3 to TRBJ1-2; TRBD1 agrees at 7 bases. The CDR3 spans 14 residues. The germline CDR1 and CDR2 sequences are SNHLY and FYNGKV (reference sequence). The V gene end was trimmed by 4 bases and the J gene end by 1 base; junction bases not matched to a gene: 3. CDR3 DNA (partial): TGTGCCAGCAGCTCCCGGGACAGAAACTCCGACTACACC. Its translation is CASSSRDRNSDYT. Given in full, the CDR3 is CASSSRDRNSDYTF.

On this clone: Each gene name is a mouse one. The read ends 1 residue shy of where the CDR3 ends; the end is completed using the germline J gene. This sequence joins TRBV13-1 and TRBJ2-4; D ambiguous. The CDR3 totals 11 residues. V shed 2 bases and J shed 4 bases, with 2 bases lying between them. The germline CDR1 and CDR2 sequences are NSHNY and SYGAGN. The CDR3 DNA, read in part, is TGTGCCAGCAGTGACAAAAACACCTTGTAC. It yields the protein CASSDKNTLY. The whole CDR3 sequence reads CASSDKNTLYF.

A word on this clone: Gene names denote mouse genes. With the read ending 1 residue before the CDR3 end, the germline J gene is used to fill in that end. This chain connects TRBV16 to TRBJ2-5; 7 bases agree with TRBD2. This CDR3 has 14 residues. Germline-derived CDR1 and CDR2 are SGHSA and FRNQAP. Trimming at V came to 0 bases and at J to 6 bases, leaving 3 bases not matched to a gene. The covered CDR3 bases are TGTGCAAGCAGCTTAGATGGGGGGTCTGACACCCAGTAC. Protein: CASSLDGGSDTQY. The whole CDR3 sequence is CASSLDGGSDTQYF.

About this clone: Germline and genes here are mouse. With the read ending 1 residue before the CDR3 end, the germline J gene is used to fill in that end. V usage is TRBV3 and J usage is TRBJ2-3, with 7 bases lining up with TRBD1. The J segment lost 1 base and the V segment lost 5 bases, leaving 6 bases of the junction unmatched. Germline loops: CDR1 SNHLY, CDR2 FYNGKV (reference sequence). The CDR3 is 15 residues long. The CDR3 DNA, read in part, is TGTGCCAGCAGCAGACAGGGAGCGGGTGCAGAAACGCTGTAT. It encodes CASSRQGAGAETLY. The complete CDR3 reads CASSRQGAGAETLYF. The variable domain in full, completed from reference TRBV3 and TRBJ2-3, reads GPKVLQIPSHQIIDMGQMVTLNCDPVSNHLYFYWYKQILGQQMEFLVNFYNGKVMEKSKLFKDQFSVERPDGSYFTLKIQPTALEDSAVYFCASSRQGAGAETLYFGSGTRLTVL.

A remark on this clone: The germline and genes are mouse ones. The DNA ends 1 residue before the CDR3 does, and the rest of the CDR3 is filled in from the germline J gene. The chain employs TRBV2 and TRBJ2-1, with 11 bases matching TRBD1. The CDR3 contains 15 residues. V dropped 4 bases and J dropped 4; count of bases not matched to a gene: 3. Germline CDR1 and CDR2: LGHNA and YSYQKL. Here the CDR3 reads CASSLGQGGYAEQFF. The part of the CDR3 DNA that was read is TGTGCCAGCAGCCTGGGACAGGGGGGGTATGCTGAGCAGTTC.

In regard to this clone: Mouse names are used for the genes. From the germline J gene comes the end of the CDR3, since the read stops 1 residue before it. The chain uses TRBV14 and TRBJ2-1, with a possible D match to TRBD2 (6 bases). Germline V lookup: CDR1 SGHDT, CDR2 FRDEAV. CDR3 size: 13 residues. V lost 6 bases and J lost 2, with 9 bases in between. CDR3 DNA (partial): TGTGCCAGCAAGCACTGGGACTATGCTGAGCAGTTC. Its protein is CASKHWDYAEQF. The whole CDR3 is CASKHWDYAEQFF.

This clone was seen a handful of times. Any gene name here is a mouse gene name. The chain's CDR3 is CASSFPGQNYAEQFF. The DNA read from the CDR3 is TGTGCAAGCAGCTTTCCGGGACAAAACTATGCTGAGCAGTTC. The chain combines TRBV16 with TRBJ2-1, with D possibly TRBD1 on 6 matching bases. From the germline J gene comes the end of the CDR3, since the read stops 1 residue before it. The germline CDR1 and CDR2 sequences are SGHSA and FRNQAP. The V end was cut by 3 bases, the J end by 1 base, with 10 bases between. The CDR3 has 15 amino acids. The full variable domain, its missing parts supplied by reference TRBV16 and TRBJ2-1, is NAGVIQTPRHKVTGKGQEATLWCEPISGHSAVFWYRQTIVQGLEFLTYFRNQAPIDDSGMPKERFSAQMPNQSHSTLKIQSTQPQDSAVYLCASSFPGQNYAEQFFGPGTRLTVL.

This clone was counted a few times. Mouse germline and gene names are used. The CDR3 bases that were read are TGTGCCAGCAGTGATGAAGGGACAGAAACGCTGTAT. This gives the protein CASSDEGTETLY. The full CDR3 sequence reads CASSDEGTETLYF. This sequence joins TRBV13-1 and TRBJ2-3; D remains ambiguous. Sequencing ends 1 residue short of the CDR3 end; the germline J gene provides the rest. The CDR3 has 13 amino acids. The germline gives CDR1 NSHNY, CDR2 SYGAGN. V dropped 0 bases and J dropped 4 bases, with 6 bases sitting between them.

Concerning this clone itself: Mouse germline and gene names are used. The read stops 1 residue short of the end of the CDR3; the missing end is completed from the germline J gene. The rearrangement links TRBV24 to TRBJ2-3, with TRBD2 identical over 9 bases. The J segment lost 0 bases and the V segment lost 4 bases, leaving 5 bases of the junction unmatched. Germline loops: CDR1 KGHTA, CDR2 FRNEEI. The CDR3 covers 16 residues. CDR3 DNA, as far as it was read: TGTGCCAGCAGTCCGGGACTGGGATCTAGTGCAGAAACGCTGTAT. Translated: CASSPGLGSSAETLY. Given in full, the CDR3 is CASSPGLGSSAETLYF.

This clone has a handful of counts. Gene labels here are mouse ones. The read gets to within 1 residue of the CDR3 end, and the germline J gene fills in the rest. The rearrangement joins TRBV26 to TRBJ1-4, with unresolved D. The CDR3 runs 14 residues. The V end was cut by 1 base, the J end by 4 bases, with 7 bases between. Germline V gene data show CDR1 as KGHPV and CDR2 as FQNQEV (reference sequence). The sequenced CDR3 bases are TGTGCCAGCAGTCTGTTCCAAAACAACGAAAGATTATTT. Amino acids: CASSLFQNNERLF. The CDR3 in its entirety is CASSLFQNNERLFF.

This clone was observed a handful of times. Mouse germline and gene names are used. CDR3 region: CASGDARGSDYTF. The part of the CDR3 DNA that was read is TGTGCCAGCGGTGATGCTAGGGGCTCCGACTACACC. V is TRBV13-2 and J is TRBJ1-2, with a possible D match to TRBD1 (5 bases). The read stops 1 residue short of the end of the CDR3; the missing end is completed from the germline J gene. The CDR3 is made up of 13 amino acids. V shed 0 bases and J shed 4 bases, with 7 bases lying between them. CDR1 is NNHNN, CDR2 SYGAGS, per germline (reference sequence).

This clone was found a few times. The gene symbols are mouse symbols. The CDR3 end falls 1 residue outside the read, so it is completed with the germline J gene. The chain combines TRBV26 with TRBJ1-2; D is uncertain. The CDR3 contains 13 residues. From germline, CDR1 is KGHPV and CDR2 FQNQEV (reference sequence). V lost 1 base and J lost 0, with 3 bases in between. Partial CDR3 DNA: TGTGCCAGCAGTCTGTTCCCAAACTCCGACTACACC. Translating it yields CASSLFPNSDYT. The whole CDR3 protein reads CASSLFPNSDYTF.

To note about this clone: Here the gene names and germline are mouse. The read finishes 1 residue shy of the CDR3 end, and the germline J gene is used to complete it. The chain carries TRBV3 and TRBJ2-2; perhaps TRBD1 as D (6 bases). CDR1 and CDR2 (germline): SNHLY, FYNGKV (reference sequence). The CDR3 runs to 14 residues. V lost 2 bases, J lost 2 bases, and 6 bases lay in between. The CDR3 is CASSLTGNTGQLYF. CDR3 DNA (partial): TGTGCCAGCAGCTTAACAGGGAACACCGGGCAGCTCTAC.

In the case of this clone: All gene names here are mouse names. The read ends 1 residue shy of where the CDR3 ends; the end is completed using the germline J gene. The chain employs TRBV15 and TRBJ1-6; unclear D gene. TRBJ1-6 is an ORF, and what it does is uncertain. This CDR3 region has 15 residues. Per the germline V gene, CDR1 is SGHND and CDR2 is FRSKSL. Trimming removed 3 bases at V and 0 bases at J, with 6 bases between. This CDR3 is CASSFENSYNSPLYF. The part of the CDR3 DNA that was read is TGTGCCAGCAGTTTTGAGAATTCCTATAATTCGCCCCTCTAC.

In regard to this clone: Gene names follow the mouse nomenclature. The CDR3 end is not reached by the read, which stops 1 residue before it; the germline J gene fills it in. This rearrangement joins TRBV26 to TRBJ1-3, with TRBD1 matching over 9 bases. Germline trimming cut 0 bases from V and 4 bases from J; bases unmatched to any gene: 4. This CDR3 has 16 amino acids. Germline CDR1 KGHPV, CDR2 FQNQEV (reference sequence). CDR3 amino acids: CASSLSGTGRGNTLYF. The part of the CDR3 DNA that was read is TGTGCCAGCAGTCTGTCCGGGACAGGGAGAGGAAATACGCTCTAT.